The clone carrying this T cell receptor (beta chain) was detected many times. The V end was cut by 4 bases, the J end by 5 bases, with 3 bases between. In germline, CDR1 is SEHNR, CDR2 FQNEAQ (reference sequence). This CDR3 has 11 amino acids. These data are taken from a study of T-cell memory formation after mild COVID-19. MiXCR, applied by TCRdb to the 5' RACE reads, yields one record per CDR3 protein. The sample records 25,000 to 35,000 distinct CDR3 sequences, roughly 7% being singletons. Sequencing was done on a sample of PBMCs or a T cell subset sorted from them (not recorded which). The chain links TRBV7-9 to TRBJ2-1; D is unclear. This TCR was sampled from an adult woman who had mild COVID-19 (a few samples of this study predate the infection). Cell type and time point are not known. The DNA of the CDR3 is TGTGCCAGCAGCTGGAACAATGAGCAGTTCTTC. Residues: CASSWNNEQFF. Together with reference TRBV7-9 and TRBJ2-1, the CDR3 gives the full variable domain: DTGVSQNPRHKITKRGQNVTFRCDPISEHNRLYWYRQTLGQGPEFLTYFQNEAQLEKSRLLSDRFSAERPKGSFSTLEIQRTEQGDSAMYLCASSWNNEQFFGPGTRLTVL.